The rows below give T cell receptor beta chains drawn from one sample of a study of control samples from healthy donors and cancer patients. Profiling relied on immunoSEQ multiplex PCR, and the TCRdb table lists in-frame clones only, not all of them. The sample includes about 130,000 clones, about 92% of them seen just once. The sample comprised PBMCs. The receptors originated from a man in his forties or fifties with head and neck cancer. Both conserved end residues are part of each CDR3. The order of the fields is J gene, V gene, D gene, clone size, CDR3 DNA, CDR3 protein. D genes are given only for firm matches. Rows may omit the clone size; those that give it use once, few, many or a size class.

>TRBJ2-6|TRBV6-5|NA|once
TGTGCCAGCAAGGGGGGCCTCTCTGGGGCCAACGTCCTGACTTTC
CASKGGLSGANVLTF
>TRBJ1-1|TRBV6-1|NA|NA
TGTGCCAGCAGTGAACGAAGGTTTTTCAAGAACACTGAAGCTTTCTTT
CASSERRFFKNTEAFF
>TRBJ1-2|TRBV28|TRBD1|NA
TGTGCCAGCACCAGGGACAGGGGTTATGGCTACACCTTC
CASTRDRGYGYTF
>TRBJ1-2|TRBV6-5|NA|once
TGTGCCAGCAGTCCCCGGGACGTATTTAACTATGGCTACACCTTC
CASSPRDVFNYGYTF
>TRBJ1-2|TRBV29-1|NA|NA
TGCAGCGTCGGACCGCATCCAACGTGGGGAGAAGGGAAAGGTGGCTACACCTTC
CSVGPHPTWGEGKGGYTF
>TRBJ2-2|TRBV19|TRBD1|NA
TGTGCCAGTACTTATGCGGGCACCGGGACAGGGGGCGATTGGGAGCTGTTTTTT
CASTYAGTGTGGDWELFF
>TRBJ1-2|TRBV12-3/TRBV12-4|NA|NA
TGTGCCAGCAGTTTAAACAGGGGCTACACCTTC
CASSLNRGYTF
>TRBJ2-7|TRBV2|TRBD2|NA
TGTGCCAGCAGTGAATCTAGCGGCTACGAGCAGTACTTC
CASSESSGYEQYF
>TRBJ2-2|TRBV11-3|NA|NA
TGTGCCAGCAGCTTAGATGCCTCTCACACCGGGGAGCTGTTTTTT
CASSLDASHTGELFF
>TRBJ1-3|TRBV5-1|NA|NA
TGCGCCAGCAGCTTGAGTCCACAGGAGCTAAACACCATATATTTT
CASSLSPQELNTIYF
>TRBJ1-6|TRBV19|TRBD1|NA
TGTGCCAGTACCGGGGACAGGAACTATAATTCACCCCTCCACTTT
CASTGDRNYNSPLHF
>TRBJ1-5|TRBV28|NA|NA
TGTGCCAGCAGGGACACCAATCAGCCCCAGCATTTT
CASRDTNQPQHF
>TRBJ1-6|TRBV18|TRBD1|NA
TGTGCCAGCTCTTGGGACAGTTCAAGGGGTTCACCCCTCCACTTT
CASSWDSSRGSPLHF
>TRBJ1-4|TRBV10-1|NA|NA
TGCGCCAGCAAGCCAATTAACAGGGAAACCCTGGCCTCAGCAACTAATGAAAAACTGTTTTTT
CASKPINRETLASATNEKLFF
>TRBJ2-1|TRBV4-3|TRBD1|NA
TGCGCCAGCAGCCAAGACACAGGGGGTTCCTACAATGAGCAGTTCTTC
CASSQDTGGSYNEQFF
>TRBJ2-3|TRBV7-3|NA|NA
TGTGCCAGCAGCTTACTTGGGCGGGAAGGGACAGATACGCAGTATTTT
CASSLLGREGTDTQYF
>TRBJ2-3|TRBV27|TRBD1|NA
TGTGCCAGCAGTTTAAGGTTGGTCCAGGGGGCTACAGATACGCAGTATTTT
CASSLRLVQGATDTQYF
>TRBJ2-1|TRBV30|NA|NA
TGTGCCTGGGGACGGGGACGTGACAGCAAGCCGGGGCCGTTCTACAATGAGCAGTTCTTC
CAWGRGRDSKPGPFYNEQFF
>TRBJ2-7|TRBV27|NA|NA
TGTGCCAGCAGTCCGATCGGCGACGAGCAGTACTTC
CASSPIGDEQYF
>TRBJ2-1|TRBV7-8|NA|NA
TGTGCCAGCAGCTTAGTACCCACAACGGTAGTTTTCGGACACAATGAGCAGTTCTTC
CASSLVPTTVVFGHNEQFF
>TRBJ2-2|TRBV5-1|NA|NA
TGCGCCAGCAGCTCGCGCGCCAACACCGGGGAGCTGTTTTTT
CASSSRANTGELFF
>TRBJ2-5|TRBV7-2|NA|NA
TGTGCCAGCAGCTCCCGCGGTAGGGGCGAGACCCAGTACTTC
CASSSRGRGETQYF
>TRBJ2-3|TRBV12-3/TRBV12-4|NA|NA
TGTGCCAGCAGTTCGGATAAGGGAGATACGCAGTATTTT
CASSSDKGDTQYF
>TRBJ1-5|TRBV9|NA|once
TGTGCCAGCAGCGCACAGGGCAATCAGCCCCAGCATTTT
CASSAQGNQPQHF
>TRBJ2-7|TRBV4-1|NA|NA
TGCGCCAGCCGGGGGAACAGGGACGAGCAGTACTTC
CASRGNRDEQYF
>TRBJ2-2|TRBV3-1/TRBV3-2|TRBD1|once
TGTGCCAGCAGCCGGGGGACAGACACCGGGGAGCTGTTTTTT
CASSRGTDTGELFF
>TRBJ2-7|TRBV7-2|TRBD2|NA
TGTGCCAGCAGCTCCGCCGGGGTAGCGGGGCGCTACGAGCAGTACTTC
CASSSAGVAGRYEQYF
>TRBJ1-1|TRBV6-6|NA|NA
TGTGCCAGCAGTTCGGGGACTGGGAAAGCTTTCTTT
CASSSGTGKAFF
>TRBJ2-7|TRBV7-2|TRBD2|NA
TGTGCCAGCAGCTCATTGGGGGGGACGGGGGGACGGTACGAGCAGTACTTC
CASSSLGGTGGRYEQYF
>TRBJ2-3|TRBV24-1|NA|NA
TGTGCCACCAGTGGACACAGAGAAGGCACAGATACGCAGTATTTT
CATSGHREGTDTQYF
>TRBJ2-1|TRBV1|NA|NA
TGCACCAGCAGCCCCGACCCCCGGACGTGCAATGAGCAGTTCTTC
CTSSPDPRTCNEQFF
>TRBJ1-4|TRBV30|NA|NA
TGTGCCTGGAACCCCAACCTTAATGAAAAACTGTTTTTT
CAWNPNLNEKLFF
>TRBJ2-5|TRBV9|NA|NA
TGTGCCAGCAGCGTAGACCTCCAAGAGACCCAGTACTTC
CASSVDLQETQYF
>TRBJ1-4|TRBV19|NA|NA
TGTGCCACCGCCGACGGGCCGGGGGTTAAAAAACTGTTTTTT
CATADGPGVKKLFF
>TRBJ2-5|TRBV19|TRBD2|once
TGTGCCAGTAGTATAGGAGAGACTAGCGGGGCCTACCAAGAGACCCAGTACTTC
CASSIGETSGAYQETQYF
>TRBJ2-2|TRBV7-2|NA|NA
TGTGCCAGCAGCCCGATGCCGGGGAACACCGGGGAGCTGTTTTTT
CASSPMPGNTGELFF
>TRBJ1-1|TRBV9|NA|NA
TGTGCCAGCAGCCCCGTTACAGGGCATACTGAAGCTTTCTTT
CASSPVTGHTEAFF
>TRBJ2-7|TRBV2|NA|NA
TGTGCCAGCAATGGGCCCTTTATCTACGAGCAGTACTTC
CASNGPFIYEQYF
>TRBJ1-2|TRBV27|TRBD1|NA
TGTGCCAGCAGTTTGGACACAGGGGTCTATGGCTACACCTTC
CASSLDTGVYGYTF
>TRBJ1-5|TRBV6-7|TRBD1|NA
TGTGCCAAGGGGACAGTAAATAATCAGCCCCAGCATTTT
CAKGTVNNQPQHF
>TRBJ1-1|TRBV5-1|NA|NA
TGCGCCAGCAGTGCGGGAAACACTGAAGCTTTCTTT
CASSAGNTEAFF
>TRBJ1-1|TRBV29-1|TRBD1|NA
TGCAGCGTTCATGTGACAGGGCGAATCACTGAAGCTTTCTTT
CSVHVTGRITEAFF
>TRBJ1-5|TRBV19|NA|NA
TGTGCCAGTAGTATGACCGGGATCAATCAGCCCCAGCATTTT
CASSMTGINQPQHF
>TRBJ2-1|TRBV11-3|TRBD1|NA
TGTGCCAGCAGCTCGGGACAGGCCGACGATGAGCAGTTCTTC
CASSSGQADDEQFF
>TRBJ1-6|TRBV4-3|NA|NA
TGCGCCAGCAGCCAAGAACCTGGGCAGGGGATTGATTCACCCCTCCACTTT
CASSQEPGQGIDSPLHF
>TRBJ1-1|TRBV12-3/TRBV12-4|NA|NA
TGTGCCAGCAGCCACCTCGGGGAAAGGGCTTTCTTT
CASSHLGERAFF
>TRBJ1-1|TRBV5-6|NA|NA
TGTGCCAGCAGCCCCTTGGGGGGACAGAACACTGAAGCTTTCTTT
CASSPLGGQNTEAFF
>TRBJ1-1|TRBV19|NA|few
TGTGCCAGTACCGCCGGACAGCGGAACACTGAAGCTTTCTTT
CASTAGQRNTEAFF
>TRBJ1-2|TRBV7-8|NA|NA
TGTGCCAGCAGCTTAGCGGCTAACTATGGCTACACCTTC
CASSLAANYGYTF
>TRBJ2-5|TRBV5-5|NA|NA
TGTGCCAGCCTAAATGAGGGTCTGGAGACCCAGTACTTC
CASLNEGLETQYF
>TRBJ2-5|TRBV6-1|NA|few
TGTGCCAGCAGTGAGTCAAGGGCCCAAGAGACCCAGTACTTC
CASSESRAQETQYF
>TRBJ2-2|TRBV7-9|TRBD2|NA
TGTGCCAGCAGCCGAAGCGGGAAAGACCACACCGGGGAGCTGTTTTTT
CASSRSGKDHTGELFF
>TRBJ1-1|TRBV12-3/TRBV12-4|NA|NA
TGTGCCAGCAGGATCAGGGGAACTGAAGCTTTCTTT
CASRIRGTEAFF
>TRBJ2-5|TRBV27|TRBD2|once
TGTGCCAGCAGTCCTAGACTAGCGGGGAGGGCGGAGACCCAGTACTTC
CASSPRLAGRAETQYF
>TRBJ1-3|TRBV30|TRBD1|few
TGTGCCTGGAAACAGGGGGCTGGAAACACCATATATTTT
CAWKQGAGNTIYF